The 17 T cell receptor beta chains below were found in one sample sequenced in a study of blood T cell repertoires in COVID-19. TCRdb's copy holds only in-frame clones and misses some; the assay was immunoSEQ multiplex PCR. This sample has about 190,000 clones, with about 93% found just once. What was sequenced was peripheral blood. The source is a middle-aged man with acute or convalescent COVID-19.

V is TRBV7-6 and J is TRBJ1-1, with D possibly being TRBD1 (5 bases). CDR1 SGHVS and CDR2 FNYEAQ come from the germline V gene. V was shortened by 3 bases and J by 1 base, with 9 bases between the two germline ends. This CDR3 has 14 amino acids. The CDR3 is CASSFIGQNTEAFF. The CDR3 bases are TGTGCCAGCAGCTTTATAGGACAGAACACTGAAGCTTTCTTT.

The J gene is TRBJ2-3, the V gene TRBV2; the match to TRBD2 covers 10 bases. Trimming removed 0 bases from V and 6 bases from J; junction bases left unmatched: 15. CDR3 length: 19 residues. CDR1 is SNHLY, CDR2 FYNNEI, per germline. The chain's CDR3 is CASSEAPQQRGGGVDTQYF. The CDR3 bases are TGTGCCAGCAGTGAAGCACCGCAGCAGCGGGGGGGAGGAGTGGATACGCAGTATTTT.

The chain couples TRBV7-6 to TRBJ1-1; D is possibly TRBD1 (6 bases). The germline V gene has CDR1 SGHVS and CDR2 FNYEAQ. The V end lost 5 bases, the J end lost 1 base, and 11 bases lay between the germline ends. The CDR3 has 14 amino acids. CDR3 nucleotide sequence: TGTGCCAGCAGCCCGCTGACAGGGAACACTGAAGCTTTCTTT. Protein: CASSPLTGNTEAFF.

V is TRBV4-3 and J is TRBJ2-1; D possibly corresponds to TRBD2 (7 bases). Trimming took 1 base from V and 3 from J, leaving 19 bases between them. CDR3 size: 18 residues. Germline-derived CDR1 and CDR2 are LGHNA and YSLEER. CDR3 protein: CASSQVLGRGRVYNEQFF. CDR3 DNA: TGCGCCAGCAGCCAAGTACTTGGGCGGGGGCGGGTCTACAATGAGCAGTTCTTC.

This chain connects TRBV20-1 to TRBJ2-1; no firm D call. CDR1 and CDR2 from the germline V gene are DFQATT and SNEGSKA (reference sequence). The length of the CDR3 is 11 residues. V was clipped by 4 bases and J by 3 bases, with 4 bases between them. The DNA for the CDR3 is TGCAGTGCTATCCTCTACAATGAGCAGTTCTTC. It translates to CSAILYNEQFF.

J is TRBJ2-1 and V is TRBV11-2, with D possibly TRBD1 on 6 matching bases. V dropped 5 bases and J dropped 9 bases, with 20 bases sitting between them. Germline-derived CDR1 and CDR2 are SGHAT and FQNNGV. The length of the CDR3 is 15 residues. For the CDR3, the DNA is TGTGCCAGCAGCCAAGGTGGGGGCCGAGACCTTGAGCAGTTCTTC. Protein: CASSQGGGRDLEQFF.

V usage is TRBV6-6 and J usage is TRBJ1-4, with 9 bases identical to TRBD1. After removal of 3 bases from V and 8 bases from J, the junction contained 7 bases not matched to a gene. The CDR3 is 15 residues long. Germline V gene sequence: CDR1 MNHNY, CDR2 SVGAGI (reference sequence). CDR3 sequence (DNA): TGTGCCAGCAGTTATCGACAGGGGGTACAGGAAAAACTGTTTTTT. It yields the protein CASSYRQGVQEKLFF.

The chain employs TRBV15 and TRBJ1-5; D call uncertain. The CDR3 is 20 amino acids. Trimming took 0 bases from V and 0 from J, leaving 21 bases between them. Germline lookup yields CDR1 LNHNV and CDR2 YYDKDF (reference sequence). The CDR3 DNA reads as TGTGCCACCAGCAGAGATCGTAGGAGGGCCCTCCCCCCTAGCAATCAGCCCCAGCATTTT. It codes for CATSRDRRRALPPSNQPQHF.

The rearrangement joins TRBV5-1 to TRBJ2-7, with 12 positions matching TRBD1. There are 18 residues in the CDR3. V was pared by 2 bases and J by 6 bases, with 15 bases of the junction left unmatched. Germline V lookup: CDR1 SGHRS, CDR2 YFSETQ. In DNA, the CDR3 is TGCGCCAGCAGCTTCTTGGGGTCGGCCGGGACAGGGGGCGCCGAGCAGTACGTC. Translated: CASSFLGSAGTGGAEQYV.

The V gene is TRBV7-3, the J gene TRBJ2-3; the D is unclear. The CDR3 spans 14 residues. Germline CDR1 is SGHTA and CDR2 is FQGTGA. The V and J ends lost 4 bases and 4 bases respectively, with 12 bases between them. The CDR3 region has the DNA TGTGCCAGCAGCTCCTCTCTCCTCTCAGATACGCAGTATTTT. Translating it yields CASSSSLLSDTQYF.

This chain joins TRBV30 and TRBJ1-1; unclear D gene. Trimming removed 1 base from V and 2 bases from J, with 8 bases in between. Germline loops: CDR1 GTSNPN, CDR2 SVGIG (reference sequence). This CDR3 comprises 13 residues. The CDR3 bases are TGTGCCTGGAGTGACAGTTTCAACACTGAAGCTTTCTTT. Translation gives CAWSDSFNTEAFF.

The V and J genes are TRBV10-3 and TRBJ1-5; D not certain. Germline lookup yields CDR1 ENHRY and CDR2 SYGVKD. The CDR3 contains 15 residues. Trimming left V 0 bases short and J 6 bases short, with 12 bases between. The CDR3 spells CAISESGGRGQPQHF. Written as DNA, the CDR3 is TGTGCCATCAGTGAGTCAGGAGGGAGAGGTCAGCCCCAGCATTTT.

This chain uses TRBV29-1 with TRBJ1-5, with 8 positions matching TRBD1. From germline, CDR1 is SQVTM and CDR2 ANQGSEA. This CDR3 has 15 amino acids. The trim removed 5 bases at V and 3 bases at J, leaving 9 bases unmatched. DNA for the CDR3: TGCAGCGTTCGATTAACAGGGGGGTACAATCAGCCCCAGCATTTT. It codes for CSVRLTGGYNQPQHF.

This chain uses TRBV28 with TRBJ2-3, with 9 bases aligning to TRBD2. The CDR3 is made up of 14 amino acids. Germline values: CDR1 MDHEN, CDR2 SYDVKM. V lost 10 bases to trimming and J lost 2 bases; unmatched junction nucleotides: 7. CDR3 in amino acids: CANRRGGDTDTQYF. In nucleotides, the CDR3 is TGTGCCAACAGGCGGGGGGGAGACACAGATACGCAGTATTTT. Filled out from reference TRBV28 and TRBJ2-3, the complete variable domain reads DVKVTQSSRYLVKRTGEKVFLECVQDMDHENMFWYRQDPGLGLRLIYFSYDVKMKEKGDIPEGYSVSREKKERFSLILESASTNQTSMYLCANRRGGDTDTQYFGPGTRLTVL.

The chain combines TRBV27 with TRBJ2-7, with 10 nucleotides matching TRBD2. Germline V gene sequence: CDR1 MNHEY, CDR2 SMNVEV (reference sequence). After removal of 5 bases from V and 4 bases from J, the junction contained 11 bases not matched to a gene. The CDR3 contains 16 residues. In nucleotides, the CDR3 is TGTGCCAGCAGTCTCAGCGGGAGGGCCTCTTTGTACGAGCAGTACTTC. Amino acids: CASSLSGRASLYEQYF.

This clone was recorded only once. The chain recombines TRBV3-1 (or the pseudogene TRBV3-2) with TRBJ1-1, with 12 bases fitting TRBD1. V shed 3 bases and J 3 bases; nucleotides not matched to a gene: 14. Germline-derived CDR1 and CDR2 are LGHDT and YNNKEL (reference sequence). This CDR3 comprises 19 residues. The CDR3 sequence is CASSQRPGQGAIGDTEAFF. Written as DNA, the CDR3 is TGTGCCAGCAGCCAGAGGCCGGGACAGGGGGCGATTGGGGACACTGAAGCTTTCTTT.

This rearrangement joins TRBV3-1 (or the pseudogene TRBV3-2) to TRBJ1-5; D not certain. The ends were cut back, 4 bases at V and 4 bases at J, with 8 bases in the middle. This CDR3 has 13 amino acids. Germline V CDR1 and CDR2: LGHDT, YNNKEL (reference sequence). The CDR3 region is CASSRAGNQPQHF. CDR3 nucleotides: TGTGCCAGCAGCCGGGCTGGTAATCAGCCCCAGCATTTT.